This is a list of T cell receptor beta chains from one sample in a study of shared clonotypes between healthy human individuals. Some clones are missing from TCRdb's copy, which holds only in-frame ones; the method was immunoSEQ multiplex PCR. The sample has under 80,000 clones; over 55% are singletons. The sequenced material came from memory CD8+ T cells sorted from blood. The receptors derive from a young man in good health. The CDR3 runs from the conserved cysteine through the conserved F or W. Each record gives: V gene, clone size, J gene, D gene, CDR3 DNA, CDR3 protein. The D gene is left open where the match is weak. Size tells how often a clone was seen (once, few, many) or the class of an expanded clone, and some rows leave it out.

v_gene: TRBV28
abundance: once
j_gene: TRBJ2-7
d_gene: TRBD1
CDR3nt: TGTGCCAGCAGCGGACAGGGAAACTACGAGCAGTACTTC
CDR3aa: CASSGQGNYEQYF

v_gene: TRBV4-1
abundance: -
j_gene: TRBJ2-1
d_gene: TRBD2
CDR3nt: TGCGCCAGCAGCCAAGATCATACGGGGGGACACAATGAGCAGTTCTTC
CDR3aa: CASSQDHTGGHNEQFF

v_gene: TRBV7-6
abundance: -
j_gene: TRBJ2-7
d_gene: -
CDR3nt: TGTGCCAGCAGCTTATCTCCCGTTGGGGGCGAGCAGTACTTC
CDR3aa: CASSLSPVGGEQYF

v_gene: TRBV5-7
abundance: once
j_gene: TRBJ2-7
d_gene: -
CDR3nt: TGTGCCAGCAGCCCCGGGTGGCCGGACGAGCAGTACTTC
CDR3aa: CASSPGWPDEQYF

v_gene: TRBV7-9
abundance: -
j_gene: TRBJ1-2
d_gene: -
CDR3nt: TGTGCCAGCAGCCCGGGCCTTTTGAACTATGGCTACACCTTC
CDR3aa: CASSPGLLNYGYTF

v_gene: TRBV19
abundance: -
j_gene: TRBJ2-5
d_gene: TRBD2
CDR3nt: TGTGCCAGCAAAGCGGGAAACCAAGAGACCCAGTACTTC
CDR3aa: CASKAGNQETQYF

v_gene: TRBV11-3
abundance: -
j_gene: TRBJ2-2
d_gene: TRBD1
CDR3nt: TGTGCCAGCAGCGGGGACTGGGGACAGGCCGGGGAGCTGTTTTTT
CDR3aa: CASSGDWGQAGELFF

v_gene: TRBV25-1
abundance: few
j_gene: TRBJ2-1
d_gene: -
CDR3nt: TGTGCCAGCAGTCATGACTACCCTAACAACAATGAGCAGTTCTTC
CDR3aa: CASSHDYPNNNEQFF

v_gene: TRBV5-7
abundance: -
j_gene: TRBJ2-7
d_gene: TRBD1
CDR3nt: TGTGCCAGCAGCATATCCGGGACAGGGACCCACGAGCAGTACTTC
CDR3aa: CASSISGTGTHEQYF

v_gene: TRBV27
abundance: -
j_gene: TRBJ1-1
d_gene: -
CDR3nt: TGTGCCAGCAGTTTAGACATGCGAGACACTGAAGCTTTCTTT
CDR3aa: CASSLDMRDTEAFF

v_gene: TRBV12-2
abundance: -
j_gene: TRBJ2-6
d_gene: -
CDR3nt: TGTGCAAGTCGCTTAGCGCGGAGGTGCCGCTCTGGGGCCAACGTCCTGACTTTC
CDR3aa: CASRLARRCRSGANVLTF

v_gene: TRBV4-3
abundance: -
j_gene: TRBJ2-7
d_gene: TRBD2
CDR3nt: TGCGCCAGCAGCCAAGGACTAGCGGGAGACTACGAGCAGTACTTC
CDR3aa: CASSQGLAGDYEQYF

v_gene: TRBV6-5
abundance: -
j_gene: TRBJ2-2
d_gene: TRBD2
CDR3nt: TGTGCCAGCAGTCCCCCGACTAGCGGGATCGGGGAGCTGTTTTTT
CDR3aa: CASSPPTSGIGELFF

v_gene: TRBV10-3
abundance: medium-sized
j_gene: TRBJ2-7
d_gene: -
CDR3nt: TGTGCCATCAGTGATATTGACTACGAGCAGTACTTC
CDR3aa: CAISDIDYEQYF

v_gene: TRBV10-3
abundance: -
j_gene: TRBJ1-2
d_gene: TRBD1
CDR3nt: TGTGCCATCAGTGAGGGCAGGGGGCGAGCTAACTATGGCTACACCTTC
CDR3aa: CAISEGRGRANYGYTF

v_gene: TRBV7-2
abundance: few
j_gene: TRBJ1-2
d_gene: -
CDR3nt: TGTGCCAGCAGCTCGTATAACTATGGCTACACCTTC
CDR3aa: CASSSYNYGYTF

v_gene: TRBV15
abundance: -
j_gene: TRBJ1-5
d_gene: -
CDR3nt: TGTGCCACCAGCAGAAACCTGGAGGGTCAGCCCCAGCATTTT
CDR3aa: CATSRNLEGQPQHF

v_gene: TRBV25-1
abundance: few
j_gene: TRBJ2-7
d_gene: -
CDR3nt: TGTGCCAGCAGTGGAACGGACCGGACCAGCCCCTACGAGCAGTACTTC
CDR3aa: CASSGTDRTSPYEQYF

v_gene: TRBV19
abundance: -
j_gene: TRBJ2-3
d_gene: -
CDR3nt: TGTGCCAGTAGTCGGCGGCCGGGCATCACAGATACGCAGTATTTT
CDR3aa: CASSRRPGITDTQYF

v_gene: TRBV19
abundance: once
j_gene: TRBJ2-7
d_gene: TRBD2
CDR3nt: TGTGCCAGTAGTAGGGCGGGAGAGGCCGAGCAGTACTTC
CDR3aa: CASSRAGEAEQYF

v_gene: TRBV4-1
abundance: few
j_gene: TRBJ2-7
d_gene: -
CDR3nt: TGCGCCAGCAGCCAAGCTCAAGGGGGGGACAGTTACTACGAGCAGTACTTC
CDR3aa: CASSQAQGGDSYYEQYF

v_gene: TRBV25-1
abundance: -
j_gene: TRBJ2-5
d_gene: TRBD2
CDR3nt: TGTGCCAGCAGTGGGACTAGCGGGGTCCAAGAGACCCAGTACTTC
CDR3aa: CASSGTSGVQETQYF

v_gene: TRBV29-1
abundance: few
j_gene: TRBJ2-2
d_gene: -
CDR3nt: TGCAGCGTTCACAGCTGGAACACCGGGGAGCTGTTTTTT
CDR3aa: CSVHSWNTGELFF

v_gene: TRBV7-6
abundance: once
j_gene: TRBJ1-4
d_gene: TRBD1
CDR3nt: TGTGCCAGCAGTTCACAGGGGATCGCAACTAATGAAAAACTGTTTTTT
CDR3aa: CASSSQGIATNEKLFF

v_gene: TRBV19
abundance: once
j_gene: TRBJ1-5
d_gene: -
CDR3nt: TGTGCCAGTACCCCCAAAGGAAGGGTTAGCAATCAGCCCCAGCATTTT
CDR3aa: CASTPKGRVSNQPQHF

v_gene: TRBV28
abundance: few
j_gene: TRBJ2-7
d_gene: -
CDR3nt: TGTGCCAGCAGCATTCTAGAGTACGAGCAGTACTTC
CDR3aa: CASSILEYEQYF

v_gene: TRBV28
abundance: -
j_gene: TRBJ1-3
d_gene: TRBD1
CDR3nt: TGTGCCAGCAGTTCGACAGGGTACTCTGGAAACACCATATATTTT
CDR3aa: CASSSTGYSGNTIYF

v_gene: TRBV2
abundance: -
j_gene: TRBJ1-2
d_gene: -
CDR3nt: TGTGCCAGCAGAGGGACGGCCGGAGGTGGGGGTGGCTACACCTTC
CDR3aa: CASRGTAGGGGGYTF

v_gene: TRBV6-4
abundance: many
j_gene: TRBJ2-1
d_gene: TRBD1
CDR3nt: TGTGCCAGCAGTGCCGGGACAGGGGGCTACAATGAGCAGTTCTTC
CDR3aa: CASSAGTGGYNEQFF

v_gene: TRBV29-1
abundance: -
j_gene: TRBJ2-7
d_gene: -
CDR3nt: TGCAGCGTTATGACAGGCCTCTCCTACGAGCAGTACTTC
CDR3aa: CSVMTGLSYEQYF

v_gene: TRBV30
abundance: few
j_gene: TRBJ1-2
d_gene: -
CDR3nt: TGTGCCTGGAGTTTAATGGACCTTTCTAACTATGGCTACACCTTC
CDR3aa: CAWSLMDLSNYGYTF

v_gene: TRBV4-1
abundance: -
j_gene: TRBJ1-1
d_gene: -
CDR3nt: TGCGCCAGCAGCCAGGGGACGGGTTTTCTGAACACTGAAGCTTTCTTT
CDR3aa: CASSQGTGFLNTEAFF

v_gene: TRBV2
abundance: once
j_gene: TRBJ2-7
d_gene: -
CDR3nt: TGTGCCAGCAGTGAAGCGCTGGGAGCCTACGAGCAGTACTTC
CDR3aa: CASSEALGAYEQYF

v_gene: TRBV7-9
abundance: -
j_gene: TRBJ2-1
d_gene: -
CDR3nt: TGTGCCAGCGGGAGCAAGAACTACAATGAGCAGTTCTTC
CDR3aa: CASGSKNYNEQFF

v_gene: TRBV2
abundance: few
j_gene: TRBJ1-1
d_gene: -
CDR3nt: TGTGCCAGCAGTGAGCTCACAGGGCCCAAAGCTTTCTTT
CDR3aa: CASSELTGPKAFF

v_gene: TRBV5-4
abundance: -
j_gene: TRBJ1-1
d_gene: TRBD1
CDR3nt: TGTGCCAGCAGGACGGCAGGGGGACTGAACACTGAAGCTTTCTTT
CDR3aa: CASRTAGGLNTEAFF

v_gene: TRBV6-5
abundance: few
j_gene: TRBJ2-1
d_gene: TRBD2
CDR3nt: TGTGCCAGCAGTTACGGAAGCGGGAACTGGAATGAGCAGTTCTTC
CDR3aa: CASSYGSGNWNEQFF

v_gene: TRBV5-4
abundance: few
j_gene: TRBJ1-5
d_gene: -
CDR3nt: TGTGCCAGCAGCTTGGGCGGTGGCAATCAGCCCCAGCATTTT
CDR3aa: CASSLGGGNQPQHF

v_gene: TRBV11-2
abundance: -
j_gene: TRBJ2-2
d_gene: -
CDR3nt: TGTGCCAGCAGGGTTAAGAACACCGGGGAGCTGTTTTTT
CDR3aa: CASRVKNTGELFF

v_gene: TRBV29-1
abundance: -
j_gene: TRBJ2-3
d_gene: -
CDR3nt: TGCAGCCATTCCCCGCTGGGTACTAGCACAGATACGCAGTATTTT
CDR3aa: CSHSPLGTSTDTQYF

v_gene: TRBV4-1
abundance: -
j_gene: TRBJ1-3
d_gene: TRBD1
CDR3nt: TGCGCCAGCAGAGAACAGGGGGACTTCTCTGGAAACACCATATATTTT
CDR3aa: CASREQGDFSGNTIYF

v_gene: TRBV25-1
abundance: -
j_gene: TRBJ2-7
d_gene: -
CDR3nt: TGTGCCAGCAGCGAAAATCGAGCCGGGCTAAGGGTTAGCGAGCAGTACTTC
CDR3aa: CASSENRAGLRVSEQYF

v_gene: TRBV5-1
abundance: -
j_gene: TRBJ2-2
d_gene: TRBD2
CDR3nt: TGCGCCAGCAGCTTGGTACTAGCGGGCCTGAACACCGGGGAGCTGTTTTTT
CDR3aa: CASSLVLAGLNTGELFF

v_gene: TRBV7-6
abundance: -
j_gene: TRBJ1-2
d_gene: -
CDR3nt: TGTGCCAGCAGCAGGATTCCTCGAAAGACCTATGGCTACACCTTC
CDR3aa: CASSRIPRKTYGYTF

v_gene: TRBV29-1
abundance: -
j_gene: TRBJ2-5
d_gene: -
CDR3nt: TGCAGCGTGGGGGTCCGGGAGACCCAGTACTTC
CDR3aa: CSVGVRETQYF

v_gene: TRBV7-9
abundance: -
j_gene: TRBJ2-2
d_gene: -
CDR3nt: TGTGCCAGCAGCTTAGGGGGCTGGGAGCTGTTTTTT
CDR3aa: CASSLGGWELFF

v_gene: TRBV5-1
abundance: few
j_gene: TRBJ2-7
d_gene: -
CDR3nt: TGCGCCAGCAGCCTCGGGTCTCTAACGTACGAGCAGTACTTC
CDR3aa: CASSLGSLTYEQYF